These 9 T cell receptor beta chains share one sample of origin, sequenced in a study of T-cell memory formation after mild COVID-19 listed by TCRdb under 2021. The library was obtained by 5' RACE. This sample was sequenced with an Illumina NovaSeq 6000. TCRdb ran its own pipeline on the public reads, namely fastp trimming at Q25 and MiXCR clone calling, and kept in-frame beta chains. For every CDR3 protein sequence, its rows merge into one entry that carries the most common genes and DNA. For this sample the table gives tens of thousands of distinct CDR3 sequences, of which around a quarter were detected only once. Together, the top ten hold over 40% of the sample. Specimen: PBMCs or a T cell subset sorted from them (not recorded which). These receptors were collected from a man between 18 and 35 years old who had mild COVID-19 (a few samples of this study predate the infection). The sample titles of this study are shuffled in the database, so cell type and time point are left out; the donor was told from shared clones.

The chain employs TRBV9 and TRBJ2-3; TRBD2 aligns across 8 bases. From germline, CDR1 is SGDLS and CDR2 YYNGEE. The CDR3 runs to 13 residues. Trimming removed 7 bases from V and 1 base from J; junction bases left unmatched: 2. The CDR3 protein is CASEAGGTDTQYF. The DNA of the CDR3 is TGTGCCAGCGAAGCGGGGGGCACAGATACGCAGTATTTT.

The genes are TRBV7-8 and TRBJ2-1; 8 bases fit TRBD2. The J segment lost 9 bases and the V segment lost 5 bases, leaving 18 bases of the junction unmatched. Germline loops: CDR1 SGHVS, CDR2 FQNEAQ. The CDR3 runs to 17 residues. The CDR3: CASSPRFAGTSGVEQFF. The DNA for the CDR3 is TGTGCCAGCAGCCCCAGATTCGCCGGGACTAGTGGTGTTGAGCAGTTCTTC.

This clonotype has just a few counts. The chain employs TRBV27 and TRBJ1-2; unclear D gene. Germline V gene sequence: CDR1 MNHEY, CDR2 SMNVEV (reference sequence). Trimming stripped 3 bases from V and 7 bases from J, with 12 bases between. The CDR3 is 13 residues long. CDR3 nucleotide sequence: TGTGCCAGCAGTTTCGCCCCGCGCTTTGGCTACACCTTC. Protein product: CASSFAPRFGYTF.

V usage is TRBV29-1 and J usage is TRBJ2-2, with 9 bases fitting TRBD2. In germline, CDR1 is SQVTM, CDR2 ANQGSEA. The CDR3 has 13 residues. The CDR3 DNA reads TGCAGAGTTACGTCTAGCGGGGTTGGGGAGCTGTTTTTT. Its translation is CRVTSSGVGELFF.

CDR3 protein: CSARSTGEDSGIQYF. The DNA for the CDR3 is TGCAGTGCTAGATCGACTGGGGAGGATAGTGGAATTCAGTACTTC. The chain recombines TRBV20-1 with TRBJ2-4; a possible D gene is TRBD2 (6 bases). Germline CDR1 is DFQATT and CDR2 is SNEGSKA (reference sequence). The CDR3 consists of 15 residues. V lost 2 bases and J lost 10, with 21 bases in between.

This clonotype has more than one count but fewer than ten. V and J are TRBV23-1 and TRBJ2-1; possible D gene TRBD1, 5 bases. TRBV23-1 is reported as an ORF; its role is uncertain. There are 14 residues in the CDR3. The V end was cut by 6 bases, the J end by 0 bases, with 9 bases between. The CDR3 sequence is CASSQGPSYNEQFF. The CDR3 region has the DNA TGCGCCAGCAGCCAGGGCCCCTCCTACAATGAGCAGTTCTTC.

This clonotype has ten or more counts. The chain links TRBV10-3 to TRBJ2-3, with 11 bases lining up with TRBD2. With V trimmed by 4 bases and J by 2 bases, 5 bases remained unmatched. CDR1 ENHRY and CDR2 SYGVKD come from the germline V gene. The CDR3 length is 16 residues. The CDR3 nucleotides read TGTGCCATCAGTGCGGCTAGCGGGGGGACCACAGATACGCAGTATTTT. It is translated as CAISAASGGTTDTQYF.

This clonotype turned up a few times. V and J are TRBV21-1 and TRBJ2-7; the table names TRBD1, a call not compared with the DNA. TRBV21-1 is deemed a pseudogene. The CDR3 is 17 residues long. The CDR3 DNA reads as TGTGCCAGCAGCAAAGCGCTGATCGTACAGGGGGGGGACGAGCAGTACTTC. Residues: CASSKALIVQGGDEQYF.

The chain combines TRBV25-1 with TRBJ2-5; D might be TRBD2 (7 bases). CDR1 and CDR2 (germline): MGHDK, SYGVNS. V was clipped by 0 bases and J by 5 bases, with 19 bases between them. This CDR3 has 17 residues. CDR3 loop: CASSEYRLGGGRETQYF. CDR3 DNA: TGTGCCAGCAGTGAATATAGGCTGGGCGGGGGCCGGGAGACCCAGTACTTC.